These 14 T cell receptor beta chains originate from one sample sequenced in a study of T cell responses to AZD1222 COVID-19 vaccine (dated by TCRdb to about 2021). The library was prepared using the immunoSEQ multiplex PCR assay. TCRdb limited this immuneACCESS table to in-frame rearrangements with V and J called. A share of clones is missing; checked studies link under half to unresolved V genes, and the rest is unexplained. The sample data list 95,000 to 150,000 clones, and roughly nine tenths of these were observed just once. 4.4% of the sample lies in the top ten. The time point label, read with the paper, signifies: baseline before first vaccination. This sample comprised peripheral blood, obtained on day 0 of AZD1222 vaccination. These receptors were obtained from an adult in good health.

This clone was detected once. CDR3 nucleotides: TGTGCCAGCTCACCGTACGATAGGGATGAGCAGTTCTTC. The encoded protein is CASSPYDRDEQFF. The V call is TRBV18, the J call TRBJ2-1; no definite D call. This CDR3 comprises 13 residues. The germline V gene has CDR1 KGHSH and CDR2 LQKENI. The V end was cut by 3 bases, the J end by 8 bases, with 11 bases between. Complete variable domain (other parts from reference TRBV18 and TRBJ2-1): NAGVMQNPRHLVRRRGQEARLRCSPMKGHSHVYWYRQLPEEGLKFMVYLQKENIIDESGMPKERFSAEFPKEGPSILRIQQVVRGDSAAYFCASSPYDRDEQFFGPGTRLTVL.

The CDR3 is CASSLWTGANSPLHF. CDR3 DNA sequence: TGTGCCAGCAGCTTGTGGACAGGAGCAAATTCACCCCTCCACTTT. The chain employs TRBV7-9 and TRBJ1-6; TRBD1 matches at 7 bases. V lost 3 bases to trimming and J lost 7 bases; unmatched junction nucleotides: 6. The CDR3 consists of 15 residues. Germline values: CDR1 SEHNR, CDR2 FQNEAQ (reference sequence). The full variable domain, in which reference TRBV7-9 and TRBJ1-6 provide the parts outside the CDR3, is DTGVSQNPRHKITKRGQNVTFRCDPISEHNRLYWYRQTLGQGPEFLTYFQNEAQLEKSRLLSDRFSAERPKGSFSTLEIQRTEQGDSAMYLCASSLWTGANSPLHFGNGTRLTVT.

This clone has a single count. The conserved phenylalanine or tryptophan is not found at the CDR3 terminus, so this likely reflects a read error. It is unclear where the CDR3 begins or ends on the DNA, so no DNA is shown, and the CDR3 is as TCRdb lists it. The J gene is TRBJ1-1, the V gene TRBV12-5. The germline V gene encodes CDR1 LGHNT and CDR2 FRNRAP. The length of the CDR3 is 8 amino acids, counting both ends. The CDR3 reads CASGFRSA.

Points on this clone: Other DNA sequences from this sample encode an identical CDR3 as well. The chain has TRBV12-3 or TRBV12-4 and TRBJ1-5; D is undetermined. This CDR3 spans 13 amino acids. Trimming took 2 bases from V and 4 from J, leaving 6 bases between them. The CDR3 sequence: CASSLRGNQPQHF. CDR3 DNA sequence: TGTGCCAGCAGTTTAAGAGGTAATCAGCCCCAGCATTTT.

The rearrangement joins TRBV19 to TRBJ2-1; 11 positions match TRBD2. V dropped 6 bases and J dropped 2; count of bases not matched to a gene: 3. Germline CDR1 reads LNHDA; CDR2 reads SQIVND (reference sequence). The CDR3 is 15 amino acids. This chain's CDR3 is CASSPLAGAYNEQFF. The CDR3 DNA follows: TGTGCCAGTAGCCCACTAGCGGGAGCCTACAATGAGCAGTTCTTC.

This clone was seen only a few times. CDR3 in amino acids: CASSFEVRGDAGVRSPLHF. DNA for the CDR3: TGTGCCAGCAGCTTCGAGGTCAGGGGAGATGCAGGGGTGAGATCACCCCTCCACTTT. The chain combines TRBV7-8 with TRBJ1-6; tentative D call: TRBD1 (6 bases). Trimming took 3 bases from V and 10 from J, leaving 28 bases between them. The CDR3 sequence is 19 residues long. Germline loops: CDR1 SGHVS, CDR2 FQNEAQ.

The chain uses TRBV20-1 and TRBJ2-5, with 7 bases fitting TRBD1. The CDR3 runs 11 residues. Germline V gene lookup returns CDR1 DFQATT and CDR2 SNEGSKA (reference sequence). After removal of 7 bases from V and 8 bases from J, the junction contained 7 bases not matched to a gene. This CDR3 reads CSVSDRETQYF. DNA for the CDR3: TGCAGTGTTTCAGACAGGGAAACCCAGTACTTC.

This clone came up a few times. This chain uses TRBV6-6 with TRBJ1-2; D unresolved. The CDR3 loop spans 12 amino acids. With 4 bases removed from V and 6 bases from J, the gap between germline ends came to 9 bases. Germline values: CDR1 MNHNY, CDR2 SVGAGI (reference sequence). The CDR3 bases are TGTGCCAGCAGTTCCCGGACGGATGGCTACACCTTC. As protein: CASSSRTDGYTF.

V and J are TRBV25-1 and TRBJ2-5; the D gene is possibly TRBD1 (5 bases). Germline V lookup: CDR1 MGHDK, CDR2 SYGVNS. V was clipped by 0 bases and J by 1 base, with 9 bases between them. The CDR3 totals 15 residues. The CDR3 sequence: CASSEYGRGQETQYF. CDR3 coding DNA: TGTGCCAGCAGTGAATATGGAAGGGGCCAAGAGACCCAGTACTTC.

The chain links TRBV6-5 to TRBJ1-1; no clear D. The V end lost 1 base, the J end lost 0 bases, and 9 bases lay between the germline ends. Germline V gene lookup returns CDR1 MNHEY and CDR2 SVGAGI. CDR3 length equals 15 residues. In DNA form, the CDR3 reads TGTGCCAGCAGTTACTACCCCGCCATGAACACTGAAGCTTTCTTT. It codes for CASSYYPAMNTEAFF.

V and J are TRBV27 and TRBJ2-7; TRBD2 matches at 8 bases. The CDR3 loop spans 14 amino acids. In germline, CDR1 is MNHEY, CDR2 SMNVEV (reference sequence). V was pared by 3 bases and J by 0 bases, with 1 base of the junction left unmatched. This chain's CDR3 is CASSFTSGSYEQYF. The CDR3 DNA is TGTGCCAGCAGTTTCACTAGCGGCTCCTACGAGCAGTACTTC.

The chain is built from TRBV6-5 and TRBJ2-5, with unresolved D. Germline loops: CDR1 MNHEY, CDR2 SVGAGI. V was cut by 6 bases and J by 4 bases, with 9 bases left in between. The CDR3 contains 12 residues. CDR3 sequence: CASSRNGETQYF. CDR3 coding DNA: TGTGCCAGCAGCCGAAACGGAGAGACCCAGTACTTC.

The chain has TRBV4-1 and TRBJ1-1; D not certain. The germline CDR1 and CDR2 sequences are MGHRA and YSYEKL. Trimming cost V 5 bases and J 4 bases, with 14 bases left between them. The CDR3 has 14 amino acids. This CDR3 reads CASSFQAAGTEAFF. CDR3 nucleotide sequence: TGCGCCAGCAGCTTCCAAGCGGCAGGCACTGAAGCTTTCTTT.

The rearrangement links TRBV6-5 to TRBJ1-3; D perhaps matches TRBD1 (6 bases). Trimming removed 6 bases from V and 0 bases from J, with 12 bases in between. The germline V gene has CDR1 MNHEY and CDR2 SVGAGI. CDR3 length: 15 amino acids. The CDR3 DNA is TGTGCCAGCAGCATGGACAGAAGCTCTGGAAACACCATATATTTT. Protein sequence: CASSMDRSSGNTIYF.